The present T cell receptor (beta chain) was sequenced within a study of blood T cell repertoires in COVID-19 (dated by TCRdb to about 2020). Regarding the study in general: Collaborator samples came from the United States, Italy and Spain and covered acute and convalescent phases of COVID-19. The material from the prospective study consisted of cDNA or gDNA derived from T cells, B-cell-depleted T cells, or PBMCs. The dataset comprised deeply sampled blood TCRbeta repertoires from subjects exposed to, actively infected with, or recovered from COVID-19. The repertoires were made available in a free public database intended to serve as a resource for research on the immune response to SARS-CoV-2. The samples were drawn from the first 160 participants of the ongoing ImmuneRACE study and from about 1,200 subjects provided by 6 global collaborators. Sample metadata almost always included a de-identified subject ID, COVID-19 status, age in years and sex. HLA class I and class II types, where available, came from metadata supplied by the sample provider rather than from assay-based typing. Points the paper makes about the study in general: How much clinical and demographic metadata was included differed by source and by participant, and the metadata was provided uncurated.

V drops 6 bases and J drops 0 bases, leaving 21 bases in between. Taken from cysteine to phenylalanine, the CDR3 has 17 residues. Of the read, only the CDR3 DNA is kept; its 51 bases are in frame from base 1. CDR1 and CDR2, per the germline V gene (reference sequence), are SEHNR and FQNEAQ. The immunoSEQ Assay, a bias-controlled multiplex PCR, was used to amplify TCRbeta CDR3 regions from genomic DNA. The original pipeline was this. Within the assay, amplification of reference gene primers was used to estimate how many nucleated cells each sample contained. To quantify the absolute abundance of each unique TCRbeta CDR3 rearrangement, sequence reads were collapsed and filtered. Productive Simpson clonality was computed per sample as the square root of Simpson's diversity index over productive rearrangements. Drawn from immuneACCESS, this table holds only the in-frame rearrangements with V and J called that TCRdb kept. Clones are partly lost; checked studies trace under half to an unresolved V gene and leave the rest unexplained. V and J calls and clone size are those listed in that table; D and trimming were worked out from the DNA. The sample table lists a few hundred thousand clones, over 75% of them with a count of one. The ten largest clones add up to more than 0.95% of the sample.

Enrolling through a virtual design, the prospective study's participants ranged in age from roughly 18 to 95 years and lived across roughly 23 United States geographic areas. Cohort assignment in the prospective study relied on participant-reported clinical history from a screening survey and a study questionnaire. Recovered participants in ImmuneRACE Cohort 3 were defined by two consecutive negative NP/OP PCR tests, clearance by a healthcare professional, or resolution of symptoms. In the prospective study, whole blood, serum and a nasopharyngeal or oropharyngeal swab were collected from each participant by mobile phlebotomists. Participants in the prospective study had the option to provide additional blood draws and questionnaires over an approximately 2-month period. Prospective study blood samples were shipped either frozen or at room temperature before DNA extraction. Comment on this clone: No cognate antigen has been identified for it. Base qualities were left out, and no much larger clone turns up one base away.

Sequenced sample: PBMCs or T cells enriched from blood (not recorded which). Recombination connected TRBV7-9 to TRBJ2-7, and perhaps TRBD2 as D gene, on 6 matching bases. The receptor's source is a man in his thirties or forties who had recovered from COVID-19. The CDR3 region: CASSGGLQASDSYEQYF. DNA sequence: TGTGCCAGCAGTGGGGGGTTGCAGGCTAGCGACTCCTACGAGCAGTACTTC.